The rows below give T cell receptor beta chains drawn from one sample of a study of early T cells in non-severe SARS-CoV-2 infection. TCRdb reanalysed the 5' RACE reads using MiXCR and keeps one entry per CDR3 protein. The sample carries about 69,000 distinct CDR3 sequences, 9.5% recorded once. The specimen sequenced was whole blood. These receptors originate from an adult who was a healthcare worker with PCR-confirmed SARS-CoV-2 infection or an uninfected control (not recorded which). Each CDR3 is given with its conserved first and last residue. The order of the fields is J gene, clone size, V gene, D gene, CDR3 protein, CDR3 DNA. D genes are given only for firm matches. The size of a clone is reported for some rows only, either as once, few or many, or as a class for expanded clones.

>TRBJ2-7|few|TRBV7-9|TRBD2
CASRQGTSGYEQYF
TGTGCCAGCAGACAAGGGACTAGCGGTTACGAGCAGTACTTC
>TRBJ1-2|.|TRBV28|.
CASSLLGVNYGYTF
TGTGCCAGCAGTTTACTGGGGGTAAACTATGGCTACACCTTC
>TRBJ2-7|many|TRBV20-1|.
CSARRTSVYEQYF
TGCAGTGCTAGACGGACATCTGTCTACGAGCAGTACTTC
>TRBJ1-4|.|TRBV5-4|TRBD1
CASSQGTATNEKLFF
TGTGCCAGCAGCCAGGGGACAGCAACTAATGAAAAACTGTTTTTT
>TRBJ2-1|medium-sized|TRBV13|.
CASSLRSFNQWQFF
TGTGCCAGCAGCTTGAGATCGTTTAACCAGTGGCAGTTCTTC
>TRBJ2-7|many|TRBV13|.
CASSLDRTEQYF
TGTGCCAGCAGCTTAGACAGGACCGAGCAGTACTTC
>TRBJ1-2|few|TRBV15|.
CATSRELGPPGGYTF
TGTGCCACCAGCAGGGAGCTCGGGCCCCCCGGCGGCTACACCTTC
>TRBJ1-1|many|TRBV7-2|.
CASSLARENTEAFF
TGTGCCAGCAGCTTGGCCAGGGAGAACACTGAAGCTTTCTTT
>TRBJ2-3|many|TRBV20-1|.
CSARDQQGTDTQYF
TGCAGTGCTAGAGATCAACAGGGCACAGATACGCAGTATTTT
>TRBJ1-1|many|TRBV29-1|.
CSVGWVGTEAFF
TGCAGCGTTGGTTGGGTGGGGACTGAAGCTTTCTTT
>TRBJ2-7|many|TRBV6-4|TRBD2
CASTDLDLAVLSYEQYF
TGTGCCAGCACCGACCTTGATCTAGCGGTCCTCTCCTACGAGCAGTACTTC
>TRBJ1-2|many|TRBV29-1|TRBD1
CSVEDRDRVRYTF
TGCAGCGTTGAAGACCGGGACAGGGTACGCTACACCTTC
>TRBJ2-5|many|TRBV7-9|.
CASSLGRARQETQYF
TGTGCCAGCAGCTTGGGGCGGGCCCGCCAAGAGACCCAGTACTTC
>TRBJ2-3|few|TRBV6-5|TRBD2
CASRLAGSFADTQYF
TGTGCCAGCAGATTAGCGGGAAGTTTCGCAGATACGCAGTATTTT
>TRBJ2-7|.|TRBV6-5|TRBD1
CASTPDRAYEQYF
TGTGCCAGCACCCCGGACAGGGCCTACGAGCAGTACTTC
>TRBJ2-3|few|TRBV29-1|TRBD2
CSVLRGLAGYSSTDTQYF
TGCAGCGTTCTGAGAGGGCTAGCGGGGTATTCTAGCACAGATACGCAGTATTTT
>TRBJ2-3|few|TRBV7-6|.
CASSFFPTSTDTQYF
TGTGCCAGCAGCTTTTTCCCAACTTCCACAGATACGCAGTATTTT
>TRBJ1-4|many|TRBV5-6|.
CASSQNRRGGEKLFF
TGTGCCAGCAGCCAAAACCGGAGGGGTGGAGAAAAACTGTTTTTT
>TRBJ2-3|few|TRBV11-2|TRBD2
CASSRLAGVTDTQYF
TGTGCCAGCAGCCGTCTAGCGGGGGTCACAGATACGCAGTATTTT
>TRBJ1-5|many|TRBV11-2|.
CASSLAGVGNQPQHF
TGTGCCAGCAGCTTGGCGGGGGTAGGAAATCAGCCCCAGCATTTT
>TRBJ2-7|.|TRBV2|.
CASREGGGRYEQYF
TGTGCCAGCAGAGAAGGCGGGGGCAGGTACGAGCAGTACTTC
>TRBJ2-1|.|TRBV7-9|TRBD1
CASSPETGRPGAEQFF
TGTGCCAGCAGCCCCGAGACAGGGAGACCCGGAGCGGAGCAGTTCTTC
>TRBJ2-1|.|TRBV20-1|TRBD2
CSASGLAGDHNEQFF
TGCAGTGCTAGTGGACTAGCGGGGGACCACAATGAGCAGTTCTTC
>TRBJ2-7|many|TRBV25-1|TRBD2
CASSESGGAWYEQYF
TGTGCCAGCAGTGAATCCGGGGGGGCGTGGTACGAGCAGTACTTC
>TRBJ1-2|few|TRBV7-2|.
CASSSIPRYGYTF
TGTGCCAGCAGCTCTATTCCCCGGTATGGCTACACCTTC
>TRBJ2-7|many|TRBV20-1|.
CSAKSYEQYF
TGCAGTGCAAAGAGCTACGAGCAGTACTTC
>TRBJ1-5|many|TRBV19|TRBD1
CASRQGLLSNQPQHF
TGTGCCAGTCGACAGGGTTTGTTAAGCAATCAGCCCCAGCATTTT
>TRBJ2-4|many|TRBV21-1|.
CASSKPQGLAGWRAKNIQYF
TGTGCCAGCAGCAAACCTCAGGGACTAGCGGGATGGAGGGCCAAAAACATTCAGTACTTC
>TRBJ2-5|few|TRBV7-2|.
CASSLETRQETQYF
TGTGCCAGCAGCTTAGAAACCCGACAAGAGACCCAGTACTTC
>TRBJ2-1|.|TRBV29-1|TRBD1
CSVGQGAGEQFF
TGCAGCGTAGGACAGGGGGCAGGTGAGCAGTTCTTC
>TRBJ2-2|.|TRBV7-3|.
CASADSNTGELFF
TGTGCCAGCGCAGACTCGAACACCGGGGAGCTGTTTTTT
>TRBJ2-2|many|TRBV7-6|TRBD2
CASSLGLAGGTGELFF
TGTGCCAGCAGCTTAGGACTAGCGGGAGGAACCGGGGAGCTGTTTTTT
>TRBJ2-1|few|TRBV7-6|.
CPSSVPGEQFF
TGTCCCAGCAGCGTTCCGGGGGAGCAGTTCTTC
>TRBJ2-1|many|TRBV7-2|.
CASSPDRSYNEQFF
TGTGCCAGCAGCCCTGACAGATCCTACAATGAGCAGTTCTTC
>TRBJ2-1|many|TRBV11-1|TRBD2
CASSLGLAGNNEQFF
TGTGCCAGCAGCTTAGGCCTAGCGGGAAACAATGAGCAGTTCTTC
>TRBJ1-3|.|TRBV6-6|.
CASSPRAGLGNTIYF
TGTGCCAGCAGCCCACGCGCAGGGCTCGGAAACACCATATATTTT
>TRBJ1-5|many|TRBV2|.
CASEAGRGRNQPQHF
TGTGCCAGCGAGGCCGGTCGGGGGCGGAATCAGCCCCAGCATTTT
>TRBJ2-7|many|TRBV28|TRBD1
CASSGRGTGPSYEQYF
TGTGCCAGCAGTGGCAGGGGGACAGGACCAAGCTACGAGCAGTACTTC
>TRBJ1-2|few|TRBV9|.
CASSVPETATHNYGYTF
TGTGCCAGCAGCGTACCCGAAACAGCGACCCATAACTATGGCTACACCTTC
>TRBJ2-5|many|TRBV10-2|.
CASSMGPQRAQETQYF
TGCGCCAGCAGTATGGGTCCACAACGAGCCCAGGAGACCCAGTACTTC
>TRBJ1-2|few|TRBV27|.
CASSVFVNYGYTF
TGTGCCAGCAGTGTATTCGTTAACTATGGCTACACCTTC
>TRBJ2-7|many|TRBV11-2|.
CASSLHLDYEQYF
TGTGCCAGCAGCTTACACTTAGACTACGAGCAGTACTTC
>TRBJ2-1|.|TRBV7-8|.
CASSSRGADNEQFF
TGTGCCAGCAGCTCAAGGGGGGCGGACAATGAGCAGTTCTTC
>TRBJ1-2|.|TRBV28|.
CASGTLNGYTF
TGTGCCAGCGGGACGTTAAATGGCTACACCTTC
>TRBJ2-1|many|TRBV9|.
CASSVTGYNEQFF
TGTGCCAGCAGCGTGACTGGCTACAATGAGCAGTTCTTC
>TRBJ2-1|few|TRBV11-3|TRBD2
CASSPRTSGRGDEQFF
TGTGCCAGCAGCCCCCGGACTAGCGGGAGGGGCGATGAGCAGTTCTTC
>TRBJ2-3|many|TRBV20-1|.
CSARDGARTDTQYF
TGCAGTGCTAGAGATGGGGCGCGAACAGATACGCAGTATTTT
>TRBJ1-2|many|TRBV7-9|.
CASSLAGSSYTF
TGTGCCAGCAGCTTAGCTGGCAGTTCTTACACCTTC
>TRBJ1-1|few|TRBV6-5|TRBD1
CASSYGSAGTGMNTEAFF
TGTGCCAGCAGTTACGGGTCAGCGGGGACAGGGATGAACACTGAAGCTTTCTTT
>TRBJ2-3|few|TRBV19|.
CASSINSGDTQYF
TGTGCCAGTAGTATAAACTCGGGTGATACGCAGTATTTT
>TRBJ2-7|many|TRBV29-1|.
CSVLRADSYEQYF
TGCAGCGTCCTGAGGGCCGACTCCTACGAGCAGTACTTC
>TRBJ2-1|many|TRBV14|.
CASSRVLRDEQFF
TGTGCCAGCAGCCGGGTCCTTCGGGATGAGCAGTTCTTC
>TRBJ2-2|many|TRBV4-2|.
CASSHDREGGELFF
TGTGCCAGCAGCCATGACAGGGAGGGCGGGGAGCTGTTTTTT
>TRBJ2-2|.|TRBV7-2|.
CASSLDTGELFF
TGTGCCAGCAGCTTAGACACCGGGGAGCTGTTTTTT
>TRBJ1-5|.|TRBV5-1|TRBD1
CASSTGTGNQPQHF
TGCGCCAGCAGCACCGGGACAGGTAATCAGCCCCAGCATTTT
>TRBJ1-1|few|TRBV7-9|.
CASSFVDRRDFF
TGTGCCAGCAGCTTCGTCGACAGGAGGGATTTCTTT
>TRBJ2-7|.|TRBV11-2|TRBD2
CASSSSSGGTAYEQYF
TGTGCCAGCAGCAGTTCTAGCGGGGGGACCGCCTACGAGCAGTACTTC
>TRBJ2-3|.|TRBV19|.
CASSFQGGTDTQYF
TGTGCCAGTAGTTTCCAAGGGGGGACAGATACGCAGTATTTT
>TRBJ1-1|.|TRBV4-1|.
CASSQEQVNTEAFF
TGCGCCAGCAGCCAAGAACAGGTGAACACTGAAGCTTTCTTT